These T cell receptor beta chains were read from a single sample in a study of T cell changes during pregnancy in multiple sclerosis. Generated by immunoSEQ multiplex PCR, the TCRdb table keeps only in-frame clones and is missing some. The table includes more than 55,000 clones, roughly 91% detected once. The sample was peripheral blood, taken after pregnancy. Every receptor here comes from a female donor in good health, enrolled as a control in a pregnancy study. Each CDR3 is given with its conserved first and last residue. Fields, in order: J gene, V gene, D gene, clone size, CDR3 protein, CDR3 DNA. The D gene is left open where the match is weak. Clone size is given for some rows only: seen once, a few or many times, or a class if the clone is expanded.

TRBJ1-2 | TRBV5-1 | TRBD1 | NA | CASSLLSRGQDGYTF | TGCGCCAGCAGCTTGTTGTCCAGGGGGCAAGATGGCTACACCTTC
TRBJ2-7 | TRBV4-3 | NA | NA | CASSQVGGYEQYF | TGCGCCAGCAGCCAAGTCGGCGGCTACGAGCAGTACTTC
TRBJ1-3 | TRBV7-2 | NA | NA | CASSLDRTVSGNTIYF | TGTGCCAGCAGCTTAGACCGGACAGTCTCTGGAAACACCATATATTTT
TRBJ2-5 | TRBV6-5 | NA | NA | CASSPGRGQETQYF | TGTGCCAGCAGCCCCGGGCGGGGGCAGGAGACCCAGTACTTC
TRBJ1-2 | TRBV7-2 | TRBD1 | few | CASSSSITQGAGYTF | TGTGCCAGCAGCTCCTCCATAACACAGGGGGCGGGCTACACCTTC
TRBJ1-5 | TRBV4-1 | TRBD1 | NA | CASSRLGTGKVQPQHF | TGCGCCAGCAGCCGCCTAGGGACAGGGAAGGTCCAGCCCCAGCATTTT
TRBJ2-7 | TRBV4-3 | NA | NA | CASSQDIRVRPYEQYF | TGCGCCAGCAGCCAAGATATCCGGGTCCGTCCCTACGAGCAGTACTTC
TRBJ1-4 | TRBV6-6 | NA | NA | CASSPGYNEKLFF | TGTGCCAGCAGTCCAGGATATAATGAAAAACTGTTTTTT
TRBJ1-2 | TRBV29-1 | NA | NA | CSLTGTRDDSNYGYTF | TGCAGCCTGACCGGGACAAGGGACGACTCTAACTATGGCTACACCTTC
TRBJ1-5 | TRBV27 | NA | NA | CASSLTANQPQHF | TGTGCCAGCAGTTTAACAGCCAATCAGCCCCAGCATTTT
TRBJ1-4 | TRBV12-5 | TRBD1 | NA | CASGLAGTGGRSNEKLFF | TGTGCTAGTGGTTTGGCCGGGACAGGGGGCAGGTCTAATGAAAAACTGTTTTTT
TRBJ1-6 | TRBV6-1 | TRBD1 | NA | CASNTGVTLHF | TGTGCCAGCAATACAGGGGTTACCCTCCACTTT
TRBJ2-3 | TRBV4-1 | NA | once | CASSQRRSGGTDTQYF | TGCGCCAGCAGCCAAAGGAGGTCAGGCGGCACAGATACGCAGTATTTT
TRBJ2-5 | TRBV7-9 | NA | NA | CASSLASGERETQYF | TGTGCCAGCAGCTTAGCATCAGGGGAGCGGGAGACCCAGTACTTC
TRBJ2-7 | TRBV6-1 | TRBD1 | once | CASSDQDRGYFYEQYF | TGTGCCAGCAGTGACCAAGACAGGGGATATTTCTACGAGCAGTACTTC
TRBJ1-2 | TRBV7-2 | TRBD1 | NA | CASSLFGTGADGYTF | TGTGCCAGCAGCTTATTTGGGACAGGGGCGGATGGCTACACCTTC
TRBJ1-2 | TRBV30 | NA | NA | CAWSYGREDYGYTF | TGTGCCTGGAGTTACGGACGGGAGGACTATGGCTACACCTTC
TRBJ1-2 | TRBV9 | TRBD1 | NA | CASSTTDRSTYGYTF | TGTGCCAGCAGCACCACGGACAGGTCCACCTACGGCTACACCTTC
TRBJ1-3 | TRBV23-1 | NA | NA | CASSPFSGNTIYF | TGCGCCAGCAGTCCCTTCTCTGGAAACACCATATATTTT
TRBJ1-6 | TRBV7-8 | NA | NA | CASSLAGRYDSPLHF | TGTGCCAGCAGCTTAGCTGGCAGGTACGATTCACCCCTCCACTTT
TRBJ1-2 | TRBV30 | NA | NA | CAWSVLRGMGGYTF | TGTGCCTGGAGTGTACTCAGGGGTATGGGGGGCTACACCTTC
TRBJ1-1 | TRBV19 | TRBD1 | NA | CASKRDRLVDTEAFF | TGTGCCAGTAAACGGGACAGGTTGGTGGACACTGAAGCTTTCTTT
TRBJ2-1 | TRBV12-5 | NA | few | CASGLETVHNEQFF | TGTGCTAGTGGTTTGGAAACTGTCCACAATGAGCAGTTCTTC
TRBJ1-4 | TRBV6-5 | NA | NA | CASSSRRGGGEKLFF | TGTGCCAGCAGTTCCCGAAGAGGGGGTGGTGAAAAACTGTTTTTT
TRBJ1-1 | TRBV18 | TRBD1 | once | CASSPGTGRNTEAFF | TGTGCCAGCTCACCCGGGACAGGGCGGAACACTGAAGCTTTCTTT
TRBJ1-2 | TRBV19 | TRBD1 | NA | CASHPGQPFDGYTF | TGTGCCAGCCATCCGGGACAGCCGTTCGATGGCTACACCTTC
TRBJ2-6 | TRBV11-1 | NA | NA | CASSLDSSGANVLTF | TGTGCCAGCAGCTTAGACAGCTCTGGGGCCAACGTCCTGACTTTC
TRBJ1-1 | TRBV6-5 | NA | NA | CASSRGEFVNTEAFF | TGTGCCAGCAGCAGGGGAGAATTTGTGAACACTGAAGCTTTCTTT
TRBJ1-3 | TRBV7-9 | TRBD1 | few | CASSSDRVGNTIYF | TGTGCCAGCAGCTCTGACAGGGTTGGAAACACCATATATTTT
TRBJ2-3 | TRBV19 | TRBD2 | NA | CASRNRVGSGGATDTQYF | TGTGCCAGTAGGAACAGGGTCGGTAGCGGGGGGGCTACAGATACGCAGTATTTT
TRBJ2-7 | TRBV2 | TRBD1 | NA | CASSATTGGKYEQYF | TGTGCCAGCAGTGCCACGACAGGGGGAAAATACGAGCAGTACTTC
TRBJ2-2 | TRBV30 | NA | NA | CAWAPSGELFF | TGTGCCTGGGCGCCGAGCGGGGAGCTGTTTTTT
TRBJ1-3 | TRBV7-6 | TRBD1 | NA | CASSSWTGAGNTIYF | TGTGCCAGCAGCTCCTGGACAGGGGCTGGAAACACCATATATTTT
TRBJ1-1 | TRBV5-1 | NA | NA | CASSPTRRNTEAFF | TGCGCCAGCAGCCCCACGAGGAGGAACACTGAAGCTTTCTTT
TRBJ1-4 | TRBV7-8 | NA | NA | CASSPRAGGIGEKLFF | TGTGCCAGCAGCCCCCGGGCGGGGGGCATTGGGGAAAAACTGTTTTTT
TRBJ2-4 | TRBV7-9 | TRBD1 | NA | CASSFGGTGVAKNIQYF | TGTGCCAGCAGCTTCGGCGGGACAGGGGTGGCCAAAAACATTCAGTACTTC
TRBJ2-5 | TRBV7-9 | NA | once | CASSQLRDLETQYF | TGTGCCAGCAGCCAGCTCCGGGACTTAGAGACCCAGTACTTC
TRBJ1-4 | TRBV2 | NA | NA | CASSPPITNEKLFF | TGTGCCAGCAGTCCCCCCATAACTAATGAAAAACTGTTTTTT
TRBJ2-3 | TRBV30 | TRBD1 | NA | CAWSAGTGGTDTQYF | TGTGCCTGGAGTGCAGGGACAGGGGGAACAGATACGCAGTATTTT
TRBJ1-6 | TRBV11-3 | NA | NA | CASSHRSENSPLHF | TGTGCCAGCAGCCACCGTTCAGAAAATTCACCCCTCCACTTT
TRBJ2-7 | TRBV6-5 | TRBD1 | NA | CASSRTGNEQYF | TGTGCCAGCAGCAGGACAGGGAACGAGCAGTACTTC
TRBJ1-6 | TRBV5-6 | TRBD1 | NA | CASSPETGGSSPLHF | TGTGCCAGCAGCCCAGAGACAGGGGGCTCTTCACCCCTCCACTTT
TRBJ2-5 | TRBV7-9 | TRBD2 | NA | CASSSGLAGTQETQYF | TGTGCCAGCAGCTCCGGACTAGCGGGGACGCAAGAGACCCAGTACTTC
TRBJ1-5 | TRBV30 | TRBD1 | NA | CAWSVATGSQPQHF | TGTGCCTGGAGTGTAGCGACAGGGAGCCAGCCCCAGCATTTT
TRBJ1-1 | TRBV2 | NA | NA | CASSEIRNFGAFF | TGTGCCAGCAGTGAGATAAGAAACTTTGGAGCTTTCTTT
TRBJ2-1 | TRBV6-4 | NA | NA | CASSRSSGTYNEQFF | TGTGCCAGCAGTCGTTCTTCCGGGACCTACAATGAGCAGTTCTTC
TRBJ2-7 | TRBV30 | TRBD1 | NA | CAWRGDSSYEQYF | TGTGCCTGGAGGGGGGACAGCTCCTACGAGCAGTACTTC
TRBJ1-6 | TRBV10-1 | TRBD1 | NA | CAIPGQHFF | TGCGCCATACCGGGACAGCATTTTTTT
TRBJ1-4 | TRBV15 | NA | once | CATSRDLTRPREKLFF | TGTGCCACCAGCAGAGACCTTACGAGGCCAAGAGAAAAACTGTTTTTT
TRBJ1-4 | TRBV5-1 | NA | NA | CASSLAGDEKLFF | TGCGCCAGCAGCTTGGCAGGGGATGAAAAACTGTTTTTT
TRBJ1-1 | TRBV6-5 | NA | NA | CASSYREGSTEAFF | TGTGCCAGCAGTTACAGGGAGGGTAGCACTGAAGCTTTCTTT
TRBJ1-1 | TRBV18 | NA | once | CASSSNRAMNTEAFF | TGTGCCAGCTCATCAAACAGGGCCATGAACACTGAAGCTTTCTTT
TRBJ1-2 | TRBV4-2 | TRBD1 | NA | CASEGQGTDYKYGYTF | TGTGCCAGCGAAGGACAGGGGACTGATTACAAGTATGGCTACACCTTC